The source of this T cell receptor beta chain is a study of blood T cell repertoires in COVID-19 (dated by TCRdb to about 2020). Study-wide context: Samples covering the acute and convalescent phases of COVID-19 were provided by collaborators in the United States, Italy and Spain. Sample metadata almost always included a de-identified subject ID, COVID-19 status, age in years and sex. The samples were drawn from the first 160 participants of the ongoing ImmuneRACE study and from 950 to 1,500 subjects provided by 6 global collaborators. The prospective study material was composed of cDNA or gDNA derived from T cells, B-cell-depleted T cells, or PBMCs. Deeply sampled blood TCRbeta repertoires from subjects exposed to, actively infected with, or recovered from COVID-19 were included in the dataset. The repertoires were released in a freely available public database intended as a resource for research on the immune response to SARS-CoV-2. Where available, HLA class I and class II types were taken from metadata supplied by the sample provider and were not determined by assay-based typing.

For this clone: The antigen this receptor binds is unknown. No per-base quality is available; no much larger clone lies one base away. This CDR3 is also generated by other DNA sequences in the sample.

Counted from cysteine to phenylalanine, this CDR3 has 13 amino acids. The DNA shown is the 39-base CDR3, in frame from base 1. V and J are truncated by 3 bases and 7 bases respectively, leaving an intervening sequence of 10 bases. As encoded in the germline V gene (reference sequence), CDR1 is LNHDA while CDR2 is SQIVND. TCRbeta CDR3 regions were amplified from genomic DNA by means of the immunoSEQ Assay, a bias-controlled multiplex PCR. Under the source paper's analysis protocol: Nucleated cell counts per sample were estimated from amplification of reference gene primers within the assay. Sequence reads were collapsed and filtered to measure the absolute abundance of every unique TCRbeta CDR3 rearrangement. For each sample, productive Simpson clonality was calculated by taking the square root of Simpson's diversity index across productive rearrangements. As stored in TCRdb, this immuneACCESS dataset retains in-frame rearrangements with V and J assigned. A fraction of the clones does not appear; measured against another copy, unresolved V genes explain less than half of the discrepancy, and the remainder lacks a known reason. V and J calls and clone size are those listed in that table; D and trimming were worked out from the DNA. The sample contains roughly 370,000 clones, 87% of them found a single time. The ten largest make up 10% of the sample.

Participants in the prospective study were enrolled through a virtual design, were aged about 18 to 100 years, and lived in approximately 25 United States geographic areas. Cohort assignment in the prospective study relied on participant-reported clinical history from a screening survey and a study questionnaire. For ImmuneRACE Cohort 3, a participant was defined as recovered based on two consecutive negative NP/OP PCR tests, clearance by a healthcare professional, or resolution of symptoms. Each participant in the prospective study had whole blood, serum and a nasopharyngeal or oropharyngeal swab collected by mobile phlebotomists. Prospective study participants could optionally give additional blood draws and questionnaires over a roughly 2-month period. Prospective study blood samples were shipped either frozen or at room temperature before DNA extraction. Results and caveats for the whole study, not just this receptor: The quantity of clinical and demographic metadata differed by source and by participant and was supplied without curation.

The sample comprised PBMCs or T cells enriched from blood (not recorded which). This clonotype was sampled from a woman aged 45-60 years who had recovered from COVID-19. The V and J segments used are TRBV19 and TRBJ1-5, and perhaps TRBD1 as D gene, on 5 matching bases. The nucleotide sequence is TGTGCCAGTAGTATCTCAGGGAACCAGCCCCAGCATTTT. Its amino acids are CASSISGNQPQHF.